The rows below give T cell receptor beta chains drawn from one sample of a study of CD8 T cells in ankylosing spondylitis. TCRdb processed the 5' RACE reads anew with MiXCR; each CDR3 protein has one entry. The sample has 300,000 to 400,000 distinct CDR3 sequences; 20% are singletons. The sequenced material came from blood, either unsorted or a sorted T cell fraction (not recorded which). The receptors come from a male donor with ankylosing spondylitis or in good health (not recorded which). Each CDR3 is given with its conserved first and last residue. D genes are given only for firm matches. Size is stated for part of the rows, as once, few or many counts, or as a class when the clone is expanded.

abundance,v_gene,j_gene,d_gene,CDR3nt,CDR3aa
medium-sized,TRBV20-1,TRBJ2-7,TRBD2,TGCAGTGCCCCCCGGGGACTAGGGCTGGGCGAGCAGTACTTC,CSAPRGLGLGEQYF
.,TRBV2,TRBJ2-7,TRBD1,TGTGCCAGCAGTGAAGAGGGGACAGGGATGGTATCCTACGAGCAGTACTTC,CASSEEGTGMVSYEQYF
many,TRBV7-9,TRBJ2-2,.,TGTGCCAGCAGTCGGACAGCCATCAACACCGGGGAGCTGTTTTTT,CASSRTAINTGELFF
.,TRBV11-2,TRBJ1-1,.,TGTGCCAGCAGCTTAGTCGGGGCAGGGAGGAACACTGAAGCTTTCTTT,CASSLVGAGRNTEAFF
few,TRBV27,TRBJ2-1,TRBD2,TGTGCCAGCAGTTACCAACCCCCACTAGCGGGGACGGGTGAGCAGTTCTTC,CASSYQPPLAGTGEQFF
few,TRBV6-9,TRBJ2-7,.,TGTGCCAGCAGTTATTTGGCAGATGGCCCCTACGAGCAGTACTTC,CASSYLADGPYEQYF
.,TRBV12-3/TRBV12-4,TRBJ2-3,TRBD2,TGCGGTAGCGGGGGGATCCTCACAGATACGCAGTATTTT,CGSGGILTDTQYF
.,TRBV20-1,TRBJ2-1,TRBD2,TGCAGTGCGAGAGAGGATGGCGGGGGATCCTACAATGAGCAGTTCTTC,CSAREDGGGSYNEQFF
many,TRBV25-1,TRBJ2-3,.,TGTGCCAGCAGTGAAGGGATTAGGGATACGCAGTATTTT,CASSEGIRDTQYF
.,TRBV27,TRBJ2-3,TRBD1,TGTGCCAGCAGTTTTGGGGAGACAGGGGGAATGCATACGCAGTATTTT,CASSFGETGGMHTQYF
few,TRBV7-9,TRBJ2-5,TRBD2,TGTGCCAGCAGCATGAGGTTAGCGGGGGAGGATGAGACCCAGTACTTC,CASSMRLAGEDETQYF
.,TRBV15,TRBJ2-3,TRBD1,TGTGCCACCAGCAGGGAACCGGGACAGGGCGCAGATACGCAGTATTTT,CATSREPGQGADTQYF
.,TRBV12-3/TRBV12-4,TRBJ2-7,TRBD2,TGTGCCAGCAGTTTCTTTGCGGGGGGCGGGTCCTACGAGCAGTACTTC,CASSFFAGGGSYEQYF
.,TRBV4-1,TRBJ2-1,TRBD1,TGCGCCAGCAGCTTCGGGACAGACTTTAGTAATGAGCAGTTCTTC,CASSFGTDFSNEQFF
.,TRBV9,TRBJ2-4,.,TGTGCCAGCACCCCAGGGCGAGGGCAGCAAAACATTCAGTACTTC,CASTPGRGQQNIQYF
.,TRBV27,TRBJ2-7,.,TGTGCCAGCAGTACCAGGGGAGGCGAGCAGTACTTC,CASSTRGGEQYF
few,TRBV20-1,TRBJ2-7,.,TGCAGTGCTAAACCTCGGGGTACAGATTACGAGCAGTACTTC,CSAKPRGTDYEQYF
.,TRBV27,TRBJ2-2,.,TGTGCCAGCACCGGACAGTACACCGGGGAGCTGTTTTTT,CASTGQYTGELFF
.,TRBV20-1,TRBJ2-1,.,TGCAGTGCTAGAGATCTACAGGGCTACAATGAGCAGTTCTTC,CSARDLQGYNEQFF
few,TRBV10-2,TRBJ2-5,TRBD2,TGCGCCAGCAGGGTTGGACTAGCCCCGTACCAAGAGACCCAGTACTTC,CASRVGLAPYQETQYF
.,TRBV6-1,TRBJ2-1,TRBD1,TGTGCCAGCAGACCGACAGGGGCCTACAATGAGCAGTTCTTC,CASRPTGAYNEQFF
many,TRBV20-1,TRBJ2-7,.,TGCAGTGCTTACTTCTACGAGGCTTCCTACGAGCAGTACTTC,CSAYFYEASYEQYF
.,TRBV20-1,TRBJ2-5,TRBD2,TGCAGTGCTAGTTCCGAGCGGGGGATACAAGAGACCCAGTACTTC,CSASSERGIQETQYF
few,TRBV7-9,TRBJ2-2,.,TGTGCCAGCAGCCGATACACACCGGGCGGGGAGCTGTTTTTT,CASSRYTPGGELFF
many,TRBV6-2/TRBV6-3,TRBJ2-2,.,TGTGCCAGCAGTCCCTACCCTGAGACCGGGGAGCTGTTTTTT,CASSPYPETGELFF
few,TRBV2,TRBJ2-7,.,TGTGCCAGCAGTGAACTCCCAGAAATGGGCTACGAGCAGTACTTC,CASSELPEMGYEQYF
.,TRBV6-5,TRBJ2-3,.,TGTGCCAGCAGTTACTCAACTACTCCACCCACAGATACGCAGTATTTT,CASSYSTTPPTDTQYF
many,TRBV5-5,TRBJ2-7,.,TGTGCCAGCAGCTTGGGGCAGTACTCTACCTACGAGCAGTACTTC,CASSLGQYSTYEQYF
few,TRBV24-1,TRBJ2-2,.,TGTGCCACCAGAGCAGGAGGGTCCGGGGAGCTGTTTTTT,CATRAGGSGELFF
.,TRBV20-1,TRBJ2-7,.,TGCAGTGCTAGAGATTGGGCGCAGGTCTCTATCTACGAGCAGTACTTC,CSARDWAQVSIYEQYF
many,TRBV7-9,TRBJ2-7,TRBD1,TGTGCCAGCAGTTTGACAGGGCCCTACGAGCAGTACTTC,CASSLTGPYEQYF
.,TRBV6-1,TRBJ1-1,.,TGTGCCAGCGGCCGGTGGGGGCGTGGAACTGAAGCTTTCTTT,CASGRWGRGTEAFF
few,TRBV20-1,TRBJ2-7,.,TGCAGTGCTAGAGATGGGGCTAGCGAAACCTACGAGCAGTACTTC,CSARDGASETYEQYF
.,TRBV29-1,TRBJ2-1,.,TGCAGCGTTGGGGAAAGGGGTAATGAGCAGTTCTTC,CSVGERGNEQFF
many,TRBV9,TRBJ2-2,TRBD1,TGTGCCAGCAGCGTAGAGGGGACAGGGTCCGGGGAGCTGTTTTTT,CASSVEGTGSGELFF
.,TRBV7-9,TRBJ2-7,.,TGTGCCAGCAGCCCCGGGACTCCCTACTACGAGCAGTACTTC,CASSPGTPYYEQYF
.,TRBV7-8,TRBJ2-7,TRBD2,TGTGCCAGCACTCCGACTAGCGGTTCCTACGAGCAGTACTTC,CASTPTSGSYEQYF
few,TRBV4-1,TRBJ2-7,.,TGCGCCAGCAGCCAAGTGAAGTGGGGGGCCTCGTCCTACGAGCAGTACTTC,CASSQVKWGASSYEQYF
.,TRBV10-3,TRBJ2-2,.,TGTACCTTCAGTTTGGTACCCCCCGACAGCCCGAACACCGGGGAGCTGTTTTTT,CTFSLVPPDSPNTGELFF
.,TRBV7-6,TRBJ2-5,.,TGTGCCAGCAGCTCGTACACCCACCAAGAGACCCAGTACTTC,CASSSYTHQETQYF
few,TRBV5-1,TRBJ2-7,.,TGCGCCAGCAGCCCCCCTTTAATTGGCGAGCAGTACTTC,CASSPPLIGEQYF
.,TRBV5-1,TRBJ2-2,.,TGCGCCAGCAGCTCTCGAGTGGGCGGGCCCAACACCGGGGAGCTGTTTTTT,CASSSRVGGPNTGELFF
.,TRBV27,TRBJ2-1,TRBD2,TGTGCCAGCACCCATCCAGCGGGGGGGCTAAATGAGCAGTTCTTC,CASTHPAGGLNEQFF
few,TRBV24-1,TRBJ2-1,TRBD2,TGTGCCACCAGGCCGACCGGGGGGAGCTACAATGAGCAGTTCTTC,CATRPTGGSYNEQFF
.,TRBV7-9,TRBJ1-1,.,TGTGCCAGCAGCCCCTCACCCCTACAAGGTGCTTTCTTT,CASSPSPLQGAFF
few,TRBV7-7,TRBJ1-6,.,TGTGCTAGCAGCTTGTTGGGGGGACCCCTCCACTTT,CASSLLGGPLHF